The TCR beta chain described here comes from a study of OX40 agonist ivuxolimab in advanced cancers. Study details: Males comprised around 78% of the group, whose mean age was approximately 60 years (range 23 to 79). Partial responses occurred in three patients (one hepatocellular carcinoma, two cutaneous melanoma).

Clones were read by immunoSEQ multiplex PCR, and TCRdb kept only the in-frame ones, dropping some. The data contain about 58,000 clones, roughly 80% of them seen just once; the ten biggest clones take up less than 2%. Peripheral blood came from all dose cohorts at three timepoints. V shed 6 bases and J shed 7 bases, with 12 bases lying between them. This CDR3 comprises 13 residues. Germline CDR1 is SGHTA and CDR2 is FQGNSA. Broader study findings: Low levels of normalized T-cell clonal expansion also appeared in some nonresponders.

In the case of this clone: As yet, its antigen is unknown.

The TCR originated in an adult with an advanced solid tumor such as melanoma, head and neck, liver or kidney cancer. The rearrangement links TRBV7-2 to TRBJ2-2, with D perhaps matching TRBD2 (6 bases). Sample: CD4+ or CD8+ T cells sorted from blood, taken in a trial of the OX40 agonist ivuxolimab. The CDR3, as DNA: TGTGCCAGCAGGGGGGGAAGCGGCGGGGAGCTGTTTTTT. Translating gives CASRGGSGGELFF.